This T cell receptor (beta chain) was recovered during a study of identical twins. This clonotype was seen repeatedly, ten times or more. TCRdb passed the 5' RACE reads through MiXCR, listing each CDR3 protein once. The sample carries some 200,000 distinct CDR3 sequences, approximately 8.3% recorded once. The CDR3 covers 13 residues. From germline, CDR1 is SGHTA and CDR2 FQGNSA. Between the trimmed V and J ends, which lost 6 bases and 0 bases, there was a span of 6 bases. This sample also appeared in a second study, on yellow fever vaccine responses in identical twins.

The rearrangement uses TRBV7-2 and TRBJ2-1; D uncertain. The source of this sequence is a woman aged 18-35 years in good health. Sequencing used memory (CD45RO+) T cells sorted from blood. CDR3 DNA sequence: TGTGCCAGCAGTTTGAGCTCCTACAATGAGCAGTTCTTC. Its protein is CASSLSSYNEQFF.